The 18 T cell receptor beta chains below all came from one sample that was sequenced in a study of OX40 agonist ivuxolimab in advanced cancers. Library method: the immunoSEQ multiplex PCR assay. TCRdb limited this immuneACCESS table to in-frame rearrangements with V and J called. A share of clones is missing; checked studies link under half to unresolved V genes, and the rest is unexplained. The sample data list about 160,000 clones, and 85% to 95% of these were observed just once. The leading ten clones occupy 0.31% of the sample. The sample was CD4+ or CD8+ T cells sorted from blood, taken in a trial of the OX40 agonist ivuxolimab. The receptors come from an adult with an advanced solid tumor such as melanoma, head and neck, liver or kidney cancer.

CDR3: CASSSQGTSGHNEQFF. The CDR3 DNA follows: TGTGCCAGCAGTTCCCAGGGGACTAGCGGACACAATGAGCAGTTCTTC. The chain recombines TRBV6-5 with TRBJ2-1, with 11 bases lining up with TRBD2. This CDR3 is built from 16 residues. Germline V gene lookup returns CDR1 MNHEY and CDR2 SVGAGI. V lost 4 bases to trimming and J lost 5 bases; unmatched junction nucleotides: 7.

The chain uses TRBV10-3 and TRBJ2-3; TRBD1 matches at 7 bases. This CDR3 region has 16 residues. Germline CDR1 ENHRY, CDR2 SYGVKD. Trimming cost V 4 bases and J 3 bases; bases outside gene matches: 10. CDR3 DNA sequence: TGTGCCATCAGTGGGGCACAGGGGTCAGGGACAGATACGCAGTATTTT. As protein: CAISGAQGSGTDTQYF.

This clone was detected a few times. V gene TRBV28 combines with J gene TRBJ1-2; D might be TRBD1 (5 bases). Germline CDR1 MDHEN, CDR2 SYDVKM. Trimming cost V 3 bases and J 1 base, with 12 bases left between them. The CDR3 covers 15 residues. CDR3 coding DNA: TGTGCCAGCAGTTTTGGGGGGTCCGATAACTATGGCTACACCTTC. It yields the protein CASSFGGSDNYGYTF.

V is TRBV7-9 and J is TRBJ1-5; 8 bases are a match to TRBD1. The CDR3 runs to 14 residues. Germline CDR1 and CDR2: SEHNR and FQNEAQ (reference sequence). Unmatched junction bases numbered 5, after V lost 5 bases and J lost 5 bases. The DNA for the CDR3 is TGTGCCAGCAGCCTCGGGACAGGCGATCAGCCCCAGCATTTT. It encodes CASSLGTGDQPQHF. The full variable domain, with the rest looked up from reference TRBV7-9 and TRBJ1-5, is DTGVSQNPRHKITKRGQNVTFRCDPISEHNRLYWYRQTLGQGPEFLTYFQNEAQLEKSRLLSDRFSAERPKGSFSTLEIQRTEQGDSAMYLCASSLGTGDQPQHFGDGTRLSIL.

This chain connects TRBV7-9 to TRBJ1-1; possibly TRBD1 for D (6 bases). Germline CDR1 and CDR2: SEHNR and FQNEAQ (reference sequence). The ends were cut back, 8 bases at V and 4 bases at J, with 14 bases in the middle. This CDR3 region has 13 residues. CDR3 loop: CASLLQGGTEAFF. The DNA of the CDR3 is TGTGCCAGCTTACTACAGGGTGGCACTGAAGCTTTCTTT.

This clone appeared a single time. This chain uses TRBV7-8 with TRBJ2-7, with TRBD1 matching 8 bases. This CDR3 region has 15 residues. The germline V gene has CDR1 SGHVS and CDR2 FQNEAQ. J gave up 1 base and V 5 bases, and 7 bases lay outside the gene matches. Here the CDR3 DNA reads TGTGCCAGCAGCCGAAGTAGGGACAGGTCCTACGAGCAGTACTTC. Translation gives CASSRSRDRSYEQYF.

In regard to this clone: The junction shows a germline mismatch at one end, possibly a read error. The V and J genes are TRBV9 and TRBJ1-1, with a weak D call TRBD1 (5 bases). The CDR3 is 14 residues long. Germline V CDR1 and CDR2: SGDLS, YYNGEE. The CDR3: CVSSAQVSNTEAFF. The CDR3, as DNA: TGTGTCAGCAGCGCACAGGTTTCGAACACTGAAGCTTTCTTT. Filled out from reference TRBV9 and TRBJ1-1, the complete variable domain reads DSGVTQTPKHLITATGQRVTLRCSPRSGDLSVYWYQQSLDQGLQFLIQYYNGEERAKGNILERFSAQQFPDLHSELNLSSLELGDSALYFCVSSAQVSNTEAFFGQGTRLTVV.

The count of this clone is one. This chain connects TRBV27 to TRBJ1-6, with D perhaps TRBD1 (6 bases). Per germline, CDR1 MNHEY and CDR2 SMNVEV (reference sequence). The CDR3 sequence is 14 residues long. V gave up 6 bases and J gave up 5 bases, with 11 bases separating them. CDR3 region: CASRGGRHNSPLHF. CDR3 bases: TGTGCCAGCAGAGGGGGACGGCATAATTCACCCCTCCACTTT.

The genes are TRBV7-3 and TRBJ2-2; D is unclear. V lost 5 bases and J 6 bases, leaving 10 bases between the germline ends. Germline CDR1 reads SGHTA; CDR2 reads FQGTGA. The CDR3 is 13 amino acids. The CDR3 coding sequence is TGTGCCAGCAGCCCTAGGTTTTCCGGGGAGCTGTTTTTT. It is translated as CASSPRFSGELFF.

The CDR3 region has the DNA TGTGCCAGCAGCTTAGAGGGGGTCCACAGCTCCTACGAGCAGTACTTC. Protein: CASSLEGVHSSYEQYF. This sequence joins TRBV7-2 and TRBJ2-7; weak D call: TRBD1 (6 bases). The CDR3 contains 16 residues. V was clipped by 1 base and J by 0 bases, with 13 bases between them. Germline CDR1 and CDR2: SGHTA and FQGNSA.

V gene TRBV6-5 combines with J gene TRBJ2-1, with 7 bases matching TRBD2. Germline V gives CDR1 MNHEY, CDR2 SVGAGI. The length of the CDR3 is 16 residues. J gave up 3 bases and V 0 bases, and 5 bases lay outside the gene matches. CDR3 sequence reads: CASSYSGLSYYNEQFF. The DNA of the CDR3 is TGTGCCAGCAGTTACTCGGGACTATCCTACTACAATGAGCAGTTCTTC.

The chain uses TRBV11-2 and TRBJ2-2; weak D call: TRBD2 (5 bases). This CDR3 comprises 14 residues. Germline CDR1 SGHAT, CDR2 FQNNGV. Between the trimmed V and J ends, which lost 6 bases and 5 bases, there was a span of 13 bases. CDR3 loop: CASSYNRGTGELFF. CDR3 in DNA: TGTGCCAGCAGTTACAATCGGGGTACCGGGGAGCTGTTTTTT.

CDR3 sequence (DNA): TGTGCCAGCAGCCCTCTCACGGGACAGGCGATGGAAAAACTGTTTTTT. Translated: CASSPLTGQAMEKLFF. The chain carries TRBV9 and TRBJ1-4, with 8 nucleotides matching TRBD1. CDR3 length: 16 residues. Germline-derived CDR1 and CDR2 are SGDLS and YYNGEE. Trimming at V came to 4 bases and at J to 8 bases, leaving 13 bases not matched to a gene. The full variable domain, rest sourced from reference TRBV9 and TRBJ1-4, is DSGVTQTPKHLITATGQRVTLRCSPRSGDLSVYWYQQSLDQGLQFLIQYYNGEERAKGNILERFSAQQFPDLHSELNLSSLELGDSALYFCASSPLTGQAMEKLFFGSGTQLSVL.

The CDR3, as DNA: TGTGCCAGCAGTGGACAGGGGGGGTATGGCTACACCTTC. Translating gives CASSGQGGYGYTF. The rearrangement links TRBV2 to TRBJ1-2; 9 bases are a match to TRBD1. After removal of 4 bases from V and 5 bases from J, the junction contained 2 bases not matched to a gene. Germline V gives CDR1 SNHLY, CDR2 FYNNEI. The CDR3 covers 13 residues.

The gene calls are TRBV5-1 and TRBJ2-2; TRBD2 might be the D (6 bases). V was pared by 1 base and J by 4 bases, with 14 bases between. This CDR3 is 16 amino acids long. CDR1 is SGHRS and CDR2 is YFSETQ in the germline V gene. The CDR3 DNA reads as TGCGCCAGCAGCTTGTTGGTAGCCGGGAGCACCGGGGAGCTGTTTTTT. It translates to CASSLLVAGSTGELFF.

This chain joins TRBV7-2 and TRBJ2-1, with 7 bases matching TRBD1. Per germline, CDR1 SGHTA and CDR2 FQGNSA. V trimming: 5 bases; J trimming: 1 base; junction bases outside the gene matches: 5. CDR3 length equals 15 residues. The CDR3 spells CASSQDRVSYNEQFF. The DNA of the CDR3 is TGTGCCAGCAGCCAAGACAGGGTGTCCTACAATGAGCAGTTCTTC.

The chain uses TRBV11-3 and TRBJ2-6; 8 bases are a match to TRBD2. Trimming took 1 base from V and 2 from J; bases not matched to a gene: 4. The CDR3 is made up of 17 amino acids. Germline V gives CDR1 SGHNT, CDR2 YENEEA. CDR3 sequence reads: CASSLGSGVAGANVLTF. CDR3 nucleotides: TGTGCCAGCAGCTTAGGTAGCGGGGTGGCTGGGGCCAACGTCCTGACTTTC.

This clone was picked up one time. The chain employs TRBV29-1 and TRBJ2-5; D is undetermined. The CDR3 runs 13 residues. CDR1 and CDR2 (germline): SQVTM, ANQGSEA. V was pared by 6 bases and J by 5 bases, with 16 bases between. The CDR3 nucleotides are TGCAGCGTCGTGAGAGGTCACGGGGAGACCCAGTACTTC. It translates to CSVVRGHGETQYF.